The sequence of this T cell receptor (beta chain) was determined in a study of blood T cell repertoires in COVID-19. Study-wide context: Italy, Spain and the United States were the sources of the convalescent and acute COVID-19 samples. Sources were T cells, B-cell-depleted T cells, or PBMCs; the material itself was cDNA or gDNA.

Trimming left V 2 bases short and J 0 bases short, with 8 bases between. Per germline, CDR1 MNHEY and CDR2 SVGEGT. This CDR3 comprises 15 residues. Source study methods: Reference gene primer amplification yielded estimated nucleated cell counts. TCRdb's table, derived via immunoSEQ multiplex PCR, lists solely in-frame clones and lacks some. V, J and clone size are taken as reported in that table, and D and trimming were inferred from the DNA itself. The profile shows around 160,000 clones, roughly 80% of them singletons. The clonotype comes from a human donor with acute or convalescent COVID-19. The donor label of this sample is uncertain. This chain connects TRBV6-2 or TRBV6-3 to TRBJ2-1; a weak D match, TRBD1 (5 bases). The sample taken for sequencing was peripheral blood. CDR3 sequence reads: CASSYGASSYNEQFF. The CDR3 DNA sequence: TGTGCCAGCAGTTACGGGGCTAGCTCCTACAATGAGCAGTTCTTC.